Listed here are 13 T cell receptor beta chains from one sample, sequenced in a study of blood T cell repertoires in COVID-19. The protocol was immunoSEQ multiplex PCR, while the TCRdb copy is restricted to in-frame clones and leaves out a portion. The sample contains 9,500 to 15,000 clones, approximately 85% of which appear only once. The sample was peripheral blood. The receptors originated from a woman aged 60-75 years with acute or convalescent COVID-19.

This clone was recorded only once. The chain joins TRBV3-1 (or the pseudogene TRBV3-2) to TRBJ2-5; 12 bases fit TRBD2. V shed 5 bases, J shed 5 bases, and the junction held 6 bases outside the gene matches. The CDR3 consists of 15 residues. In germline, CDR1 is LGHDT, CDR2 YNNKEL (reference sequence). The CDR3 DNA reads as TGTGCCAGCAGCTCGACTAGCGGGGGTAGGGAGACCCAGTACTTC. Protein sequence: CASSSTSGGRETQYF.

In its sample, this clone was seen a few times. V and J are TRBV19 and TRBJ1-4; TRBD1 aligns across 8 bases. CDR1 and CDR2 (germline): LNHDA, SQIVND (reference sequence). Trimming removed 7 bases from V and 7 bases from J; junction bases left unmatched: 14. The CDR3 has 16 amino acids. The CDR3 loop is CASINRGQGRGEKLFF. As DNA, the CDR3 is TGTGCCAGTATAAACCGCGGACAGGGTCGTGGTGAAAAACTGTTTTTT.

This chain joins TRBV7-9 and TRBJ1-4; 9 bases line up with TRBD1. CDR3 length: 14 amino acids. After removal of 5 bases from V and 4 bases from J, the junction contained 2 bases not matched to a gene. In germline, CDR1 is SEHNR, CDR2 FQNEAQ (reference sequence). Here the CDR3 DNA reads TGTGCCAGCAGCCTGGACAGGGGTAATGAAAAACTGTTTTTT. Its protein product is CASSLDRGNEKLFF.

The chain carries TRBV5-1 and TRBJ2-1, with TRBD1 identical over 7 bases. CDR1 and CDR2 from the germline V gene are SGHRS and YFSETQ. The CDR3 contains 15 residues. V lost 3 bases and J lost 3; bases outside the gene matches: 6. CDR3 coding DNA: TGCGCCAGCAGCTGGGACAGCCCAGTCTACAATGAGCAGTTCTTC. Amino acids: CASSWDSPVYNEQFF.

V is TRBV5-1 and J is TRBJ1-6, with 7 bases aligning to TRBD1. The CDR3 loop spans 15 amino acids. Germline V gene sequence: CDR1 SGHRS, CDR2 YFSETQ. Trimming took 0 bases from V and 8 from J; bases not matched to a gene: 5. CDR3 DNA: TGCGCCAGCAGCTTGGGGGGACAGAAGTATTCACCCCTCCACTTT. Translating it yields CASSLGGQKYSPLHF.

The V gene is TRBV19, the J gene TRBJ1-1; 11 bases are shared with TRBD1. The germline CDR1 and CDR2 sequences are LNHDA and SQIVND (reference sequence). V shed 5 bases and J 7 bases; nucleotides not matched to a gene: 3. The CDR3 has 13 residues. The CDR3 is CASSGQGAGEAFF. The CDR3 DNA reads as TGTGCCAGTAGTGGACAGGGGGCGGGTGAAGCTTTCTTT.

The gene calls are TRBV30 and TRBJ1-6; D remains unclear. Per the germline V gene, CDR1 is GTSNPN and CDR2 is SVGIG (reference sequence). This CDR3 contains 13 residues. V shed 0 bases and J shed 2 bases, with 2 bases lying between them. The CDR3 DNA reads TGTGCCTGGAGTGTCGCCTATAATTCACCCCTCCACTTT. Residues: CAWSVAYNSPLHF. The complete variable domain, with remaining parts taken from reference TRBV30 and TRBJ1-6, reads SQTIHQWPATLVQPVGSPLSLECTVEGTSNPNLYWYRQAAGRGLQLLFYSVGIGQISSEVPQNLSASRPQDRQFILSSKKLLLSDSGFYLCAWSVAYNSPLHFGNGTRLTVT.

This sequence joins TRBV28 and TRBJ1-6; possibly TRBD1 for D (6 bases). Trimming removed 5 bases from V and 3 bases from J, with 14 bases in between. There are 16 residues in the CDR3. Germline CDR1 reads MDHEN; CDR2 reads SYDVKM. CDR3 in DNA: TGTGCCAGCAGTGTACAGGGCCCGATCTATAATTCACCCCTCCACTTT. The encoded protein is CASSVQGPIYNSPLHF.

This chain connects TRBV6-1 to TRBJ2-7, with D possibly matching TRBD2 (6 bases). The CDR3 loop spans 14 amino acids. CDR1 is MNHNS and CDR2 is SASEGT in the germline V gene. Trimming left V 3 bases short and J 1 base short, with 10 bases between. CDR3 residues: CASSETSGSYEQYF. For the CDR3, the DNA is TGTGCCAGCAGTGAGACTAGTGGGTCCTACGAGCAGTACTTC.

Remarks on this clone: Germline and junction disagree at one end, which may indicate a read error. The chain joins TRBV3-1 (or the pseudogene TRBV3-2) to TRBJ2-7; a weak D match, TRBD2 (6 bases). The CDR3 length is 14 residues. The germline V gene has CDR1 LGHDT and CDR2 YNNKEL (reference sequence). The CDR3 nucleotides read TGTGCCAGCAGCCAAGATAGTCCGGCGGCGGGGCAACTCTTC. Protein product: CASSQDSPAAGQLF.

The chain carries TRBV6-5 and TRBJ1-1; 7 nucleotides agree with TRBD1. V trimming: 5 bases; J trimming: 2 bases; junction bases outside the gene matches: 2. There are 13 residues in the CDR3. CDR1 MNHEY and CDR2 SVGAGI come from the germline V gene. The CDR3 DNA is TGTGCCAGCAGTCGGACAGGAAACACTGAAGCTTTCTTT. Translated: CASSRTGNTEAFF.

The table lists this clone with a few counts. CDR3 in amino acids: CASIIRGQGSLNTEAFF. The CDR3 DNA reads TGTGCCAGCATCATCCGAGGACAGGGTAGTCTGAACACTGAAGCTTTCTTT. This chain links TRBV5-6 with TRBJ1-1; 8 bases match TRBD1. The CDR3 has 17 amino acids. With V trimmed by 6 bases and J by 0 bases, 13 bases remained unmatched. CDR1 and CDR2 (germline): SGHDT, YYEEEE.

The chain employs TRBV19 and TRBJ1-1, with D tentatively TRBD1 (6 bases). CDR3 length equals 15 residues. Germline V gives CDR1 LNHDA, CDR2 SQIVND (reference sequence). Trimming left V 2 bases short and J 6 bases short, with 16 bases between. DNA of the CDR3: TGTGCCAGTAGTATAACAGGGTGGAAGGGGGCTGAAGCTTTCTTT. The encoded protein is CASSITGWKGAEAFF.